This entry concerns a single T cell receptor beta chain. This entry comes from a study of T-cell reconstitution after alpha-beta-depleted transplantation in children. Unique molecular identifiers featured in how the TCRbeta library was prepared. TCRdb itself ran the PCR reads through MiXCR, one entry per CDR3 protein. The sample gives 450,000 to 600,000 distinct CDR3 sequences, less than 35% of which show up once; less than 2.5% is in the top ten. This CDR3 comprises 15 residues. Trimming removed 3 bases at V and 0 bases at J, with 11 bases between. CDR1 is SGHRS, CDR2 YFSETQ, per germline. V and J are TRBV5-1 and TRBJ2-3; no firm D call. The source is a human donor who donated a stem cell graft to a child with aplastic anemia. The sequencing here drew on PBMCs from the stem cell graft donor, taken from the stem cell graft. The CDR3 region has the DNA TGCGCCAGCAGCTCCGAAAGCCATAGCACAGATACGCAGTATTTT. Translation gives CASSSESHSTDTQYF. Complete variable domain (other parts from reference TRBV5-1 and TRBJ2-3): KAGVTQTPRYLIKTRGQQVTLSCSPISGHRSVSWYQQTPGQGLQFLFEYFSETQRNKGNFPGRFSGRQFSNSRSEMNVSTLELGDSALYLCASSSESHSTDTQYFGPGTRLTVL.